The 18 T cell receptor beta chains below were found in one sample sequenced in a study of T cell responses to AZD1222 COVID-19 vaccine. TCRdb's copy holds only in-frame clones and misses some; the assay was immunoSEQ multiplex PCR. The sample lists under 200,000 clones, around 94% seen once, with 3.6% in the top ten. The sequencing used peripheral blood, collected 28 days after the second dose of the MenACWY control vaccine. The receptor set was obtained from an adult who received the MenACWY meningococcal vaccine as a control.

The J gene is TRBJ2-7, the V gene TRBV11-2, with unresolved D. V lost 1 base and J lost 5, with 12 bases in between. The CDR3 sequence is 14 residues long. CDR1 and CDR2 from the germline V gene are SGHAT and FQNNGV. The CDR3 is CASSLVGSTDEQYF. The CDR3 DNA is TGTGCCAGCAGCTTAGTCGGCAGCACCGACGAGCAGTACTTC.

The chain is built from TRBV28 and TRBJ1-1; possible D gene TRBD1, 6 bases. Trimming cost V 4 bases and J 1 base, with 10 bases left between them. This CDR3 is built from 14 residues. Germline CDR1 MDHEN, CDR2 SYDVKM. DNA of the CDR3: TGTGCCAGCAGTTCTACAGGGTCGAACACTGAAGCTTTCTTT. Protein sequence: CASSSTGSNTEAFF.

The rearrangement joins TRBV23-1 to TRBJ1-3; D not resolved. TRBV23-1 is known as an ORF, though its function is uncertain. The V end lost 0 bases, the J end lost 3 bases, and 12 bases lay between the germline ends. The CDR3 length is 16 residues. Here the CDR3 reads CASSQSAPLDGNTIYF. CDR3 in DNA: TGCGCCAGCAGTCAATCGGCACCCCTGGATGGAAACACCATATATTTT.

This clone was seen a single time. The chain carries TRBV10-3 and TRBJ1-1; 7 nucleotides agree with TRBD1. The CDR3 has 13 residues. Per the germline V gene, CDR1 is ENHRY and CDR2 is SYGVKD. V gave up 7 bases and J gave up 6 bases; unmatched junction bases: 8. CDR3 region: CAITYTDRSEAFF. CDR3 sequence (DNA): TGTGCCATCACCTACACGGACAGGTCTGAAGCTTTCTTT.

The CDR3 DNA sequence: TGCAGCGTTGCCCCGGGAGCGGGGGACTACAATGAGCAGTTCTTC. Encoded protein: CSVAPGAGDYNEQFF. This chain uses TRBV29-1 with TRBJ2-1, with 8 bases aligning to TRBD2. The CDR3 has 15 amino acids. Germline trimming cut 4 bases from V and 3 bases from J; bases unmatched to any gene: 8. Germline V gene lookup returns CDR1 SQVTM and CDR2 ANQGSEA.

The genes are TRBV24-1 and TRBJ2-2; 15 nucleotides agree with TRBD2. Germline CDR1 and CDR2: KGHDR and SFDVKD. V lost 0 bases and J lost 4; bases outside the gene matches: 2. This CDR3 is 18 amino acids long. Written as DNA, the CDR3 is TGTGCCACCAGTGATTTGGGACTAGCGGGAGGGGTCACCGGGGAGCTGTTTTTT. Its translation is CATSDLGLAGGVTGELFF.

The CDR3 DNA reads as TGTGCCAGCAGCCCGGGACTAGCGACGCGGTACGAGCAGTACTTC. Translation gives CASSPGLATRYEQYF. The rearrangement links TRBV11-2 to TRBJ2-7; 10 positions agree with TRBD2. The CDR3 sequence is 15 residues long. The V gene's germline CDR1 is SGHAT and CDR2 FQNNGV. V lost 5 bases to trimming and J lost 4 bases; unmatched junction nucleotides: 8.

The V call is TRBV11-3, the J call TRBJ1-2; 8 nucleotides align to TRBD1. J gave up 4 bases and V 1 base, and 5 bases lay outside the gene matches. Germline lookup yields CDR1 SGHNT and CDR2 YENEEA. This CDR3 has 15 residues. The DNA for the CDR3 is TGTGCCAGCAGCTTAGGCCCGGGACAGGCCTATGGCTACACCTTC. It codes for CASSLGPGQAYGYTF.

This clone was seen only a few times. The rearrangement uses TRBV4-1 and TRBJ2-1; 7 bases fit TRBD2. Germline CDR1 MGHRA, CDR2 YSYEKL. Trimming removed 0 bases from V and 10 bases from J; junction bases left unmatched: 3. The CDR3 runs to 13 residues. The CDR3 is CASSQEREREQFF. The CDR3 DNA reads as TGCGCCAGCAGCCAAGAGCGGGAGCGGGAGCAGTTCTTC.

This chain uses TRBV30 with TRBJ2-1; no firm D call. CDR3 length: 12 amino acids. The germline V gene has CDR1 GTSNPN and CDR2 SVGIG (reference sequence). V lost 0 bases and J 4 bases, leaving 4 bases between the germline ends. The CDR3 region has the DNA TGTGCCTGGAGTGTACTTTACAATGAGCAGTTCTTC. Translated: CAWSVLYNEQFF.

The genes are TRBV14 and TRBJ2-3; 10 nucleotides match TRBD2. In germline, CDR1 is SGHDN, CDR2 FVKESK. The V gene end was trimmed by 1 base and the J gene end by 7 bases; junction bases not matched to a gene: 8. This CDR3 comprises 16 residues. The CDR3 sequence: CASSQVASGRVYTQYF. In DNA form, the CDR3 reads TGTGCCAGCAGCCAAGTCGCCAGCGGGAGGGTATATACGCAGTATTTT. Supplemented by reference TRBV14 and TRBJ2-3, the full variable domain reads EAGVTQFPSHSVIEKGQTVTLRCDPISGHDNLYWYRRVMGKEIKFLLHFVKESKQDESGMPNNRFLAERTGGTYSTLKVQPAELEDSGVYFCASSQVASGRVYTQYFGPGTRLTVL.

The chain employs TRBV5-6 and TRBJ1-4; no reliable D call. Trimming shortened V by 5 bases and J by 0 bases, and 14 bases separated the two germline ends. The CDR3 loop spans 16 amino acids. Germline V gene lookup returns CDR1 SGHDT and CDR2 YYEEEE. The CDR3 nucleotides are TGTGCCAGCAGTGGGTACCGACTGGCAACTAATGAAAAACTGTTTTTT. This codes for CASSGYRLATNEKLFF.

The chain is built from TRBV7-9 and TRBJ2-3; 9 bases align to TRBD1. This CDR3 is built from 15 residues. The germline V gene has CDR1 SEHNR and CDR2 FQNEAQ (reference sequence). The V gene end was trimmed by 3 bases and the J gene end by 4 bases; junction bases not matched to a gene: 5. CDR3 in amino acids: CASSFADRGADTQYF. The CDR3 bases are TGTGCCAGCAGCTTCGCGGACAGGGGTGCAGATACGCAGTATTTT.

This chain links TRBV18 with TRBJ1-5; no firm D call. CDR3 length: 14 residues. The germline V gene has CDR1 KGHSH and CDR2 LQKENI. Trimming shortened V by 2 bases and J by 6 bases, and 11 bases separated the two germline ends. The CDR3: CASSPTDTTQPQHF. The CDR3 bases are TGTGCCAGCTCACCAACCGACACCACTCAGCCCCAGCATTTT.

This chain links TRBV23-1 with TRBJ2-3; D possibly matches TRBD1 or TRBD2 (5 bases each). TRBV23-1 is noted as an ORF with a role that remains uncertain. With 7 bases removed from V and 2 bases from J, the gap between germline ends came to 16 bases. The CDR3 is made up of 15 amino acids. The CDR3 bases are TGCGCCAGCACCCCGGGACGTTTCCTCACAGATACGCAGTATTTT. Translating gives CASTPGRFLTDTQYF.

The chain links TRBV3-1 (or the pseudogene TRBV3-2) to TRBJ1-2, with 7 bases aligning to TRBD1. Per the germline V gene, CDR1 is LGHDT and CDR2 is YNNKEL (reference sequence). The junction had 10 bases not matched to a gene; V was cut back by 7 bases and J by 8 bases. There are 13 residues in the CDR3. This chain's CDR3 is CASTSRTGLGYTF. The CDR3 bases are TGTGCCAGCACCTCTAGGACAGGCCTGGGCTACACCTTC.

The J gene is TRBJ2-7, the V gene TRBV6-5; 7 bases match TRBD1. From germline, CDR1 is MNHEY and CDR2 SVGAGI. The junction had 2 bases not matched to a gene; V was cut back by 6 bases and J by 3 bases. This CDR3 comprises 12 residues. The CDR3 sequence is CASRGDSYEQYF. CDR3 nucleotides: TGTGCCAGCAGGGGGGACAGCTACGAGCAGTACTTC.

V usage is TRBV10-3 and J usage is TRBJ1-1; D is uncertain. V lost 6 bases and J 1 base, leaving 6 bases between the germline ends. The CDR3 is made up of 12 amino acids. The germline gives CDR1 ENHRY, CDR2 SYGVKD. In nucleotides, the CDR3 is TGTGCCATCAGCGAGGGGAACACTGAAGCTTTCTTT. Translation gives CAISEGNTEAFF.